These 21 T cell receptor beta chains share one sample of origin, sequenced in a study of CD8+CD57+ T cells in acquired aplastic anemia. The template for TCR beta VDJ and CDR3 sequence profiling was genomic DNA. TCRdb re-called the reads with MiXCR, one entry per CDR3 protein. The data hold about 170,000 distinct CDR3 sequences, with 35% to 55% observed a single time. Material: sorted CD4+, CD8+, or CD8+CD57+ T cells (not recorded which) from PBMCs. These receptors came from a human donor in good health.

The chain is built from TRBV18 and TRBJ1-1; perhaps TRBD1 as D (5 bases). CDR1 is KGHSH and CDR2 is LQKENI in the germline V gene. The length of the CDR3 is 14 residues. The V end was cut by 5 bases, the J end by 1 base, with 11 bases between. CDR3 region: CASSSGRGNTEAFF. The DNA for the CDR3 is TGTGCCAGCTCATCGGGACGGGGGAACACTGAAGCTTTCTTT.

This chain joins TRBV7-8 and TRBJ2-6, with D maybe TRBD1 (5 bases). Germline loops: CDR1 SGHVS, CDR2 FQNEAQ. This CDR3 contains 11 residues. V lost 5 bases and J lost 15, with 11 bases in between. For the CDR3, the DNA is TGTGCCAGCAGCCCCATTGACAGCCTGACTTTC. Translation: CASSPIDSLTF.

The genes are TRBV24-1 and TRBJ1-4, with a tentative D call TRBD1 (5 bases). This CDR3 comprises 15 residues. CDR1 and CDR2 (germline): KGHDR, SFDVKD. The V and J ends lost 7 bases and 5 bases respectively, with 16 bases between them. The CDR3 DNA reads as TGTGCCACCAGCCTTTCCCAGGGAGCAAATGAAAAACTGTTTTTT. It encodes CATSLSQGANEKLFF.

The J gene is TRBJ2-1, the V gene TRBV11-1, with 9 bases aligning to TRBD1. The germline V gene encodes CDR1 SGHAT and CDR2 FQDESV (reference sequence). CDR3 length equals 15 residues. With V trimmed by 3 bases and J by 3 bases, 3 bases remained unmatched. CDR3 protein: CASSLGQGYYNEQFF. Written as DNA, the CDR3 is TGTGCCAGCAGCTTGGGACAGGGATACTACAATGAGCAGTTCTTC.

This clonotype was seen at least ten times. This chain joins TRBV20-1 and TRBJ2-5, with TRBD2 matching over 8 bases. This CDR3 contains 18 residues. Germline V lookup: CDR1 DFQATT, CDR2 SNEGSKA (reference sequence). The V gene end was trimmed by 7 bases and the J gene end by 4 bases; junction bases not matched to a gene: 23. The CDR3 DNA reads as TGCAGTGTCCCGGGGGAGCGGGGGACCCATTCAGACCGAGAGACCCAGTACTTC. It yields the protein CSVPGERGTHSDRETQYF.

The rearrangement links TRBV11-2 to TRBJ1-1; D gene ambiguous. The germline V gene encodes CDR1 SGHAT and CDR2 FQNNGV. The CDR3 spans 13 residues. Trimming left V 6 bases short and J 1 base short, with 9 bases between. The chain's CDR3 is CASSFTRNTEAFF. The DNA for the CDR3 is TGTGCCAGCAGTTTTACACGGAACACTGAAGCTTTCTTT.

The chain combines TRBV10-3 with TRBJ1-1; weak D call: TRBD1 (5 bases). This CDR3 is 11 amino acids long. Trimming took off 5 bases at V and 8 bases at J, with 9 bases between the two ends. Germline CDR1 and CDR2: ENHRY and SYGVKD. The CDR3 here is CAISKDREAFF. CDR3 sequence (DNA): TGTGCCATCAGTAAAGACAGAGAAGCTTTCTTT.

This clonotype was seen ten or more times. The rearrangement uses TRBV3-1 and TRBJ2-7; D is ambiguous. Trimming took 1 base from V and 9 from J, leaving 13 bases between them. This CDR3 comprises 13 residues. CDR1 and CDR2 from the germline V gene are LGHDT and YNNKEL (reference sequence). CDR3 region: CASSQGQYSGQYF. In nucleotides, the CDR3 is TGTGCCAGCAGCCAAGGCCAATATTCTGGGCAGTACTTC.

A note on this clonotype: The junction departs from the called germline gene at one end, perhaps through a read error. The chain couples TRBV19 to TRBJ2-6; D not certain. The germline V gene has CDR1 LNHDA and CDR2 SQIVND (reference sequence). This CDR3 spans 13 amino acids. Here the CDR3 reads CASSTFVATVLTF. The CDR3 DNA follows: TGTGCCAGTAGCACATTCGTGGCCACCGTCCTGACTTTC.

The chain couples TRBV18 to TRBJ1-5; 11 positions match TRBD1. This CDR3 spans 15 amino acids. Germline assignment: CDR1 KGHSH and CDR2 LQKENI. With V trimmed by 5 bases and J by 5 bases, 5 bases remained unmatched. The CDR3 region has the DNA TGTGCCAGCTCAGATCCGGGACAGGGGGATCAGCCCCAGCATTTT. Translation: CASSDPGQGDQPQHF.

DNA for the CDR3: TGTGCCAACTCCTCGGGTAGCTCGACGAAAGACGAGCAGTACTTC. It encodes CANSSGSSTKDEQYF. This sequence joins TRBV28 and TRBJ2-7, with D unclear. CDR1 and CDR2 from the germline V gene are MDHEN and SYDVKM. There are 15 residues in the CDR3. Trimming pared 10 bases from V and 5 bases from J, leaving 24 bases between.

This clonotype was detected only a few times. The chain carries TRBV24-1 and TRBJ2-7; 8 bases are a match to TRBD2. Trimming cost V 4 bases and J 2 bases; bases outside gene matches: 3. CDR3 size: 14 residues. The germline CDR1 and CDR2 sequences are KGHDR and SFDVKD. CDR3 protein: CATSDSGLAYEQYF. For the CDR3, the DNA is TGTGCCACCAGTGACTCGGGACTAGCCTACGAGCAGTACTTC.

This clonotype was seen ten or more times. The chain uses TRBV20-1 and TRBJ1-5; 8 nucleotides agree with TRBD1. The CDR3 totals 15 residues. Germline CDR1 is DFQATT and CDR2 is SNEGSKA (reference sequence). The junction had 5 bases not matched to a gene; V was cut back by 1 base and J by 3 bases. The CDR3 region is CSARGQGAINQPQHF. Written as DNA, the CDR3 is TGCAGTGCTAGAGGGCAGGGGGCTATCAATCAGCCCCAGCATTTT.

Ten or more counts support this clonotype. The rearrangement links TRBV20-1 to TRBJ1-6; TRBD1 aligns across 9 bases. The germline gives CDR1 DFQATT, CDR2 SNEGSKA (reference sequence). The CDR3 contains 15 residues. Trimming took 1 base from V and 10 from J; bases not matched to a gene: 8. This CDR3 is CSARGRTGVGSPLHF. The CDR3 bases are TGCAGTGCTAGAGGAAGGACAGGGGTGGGCTCACCCCTCCACTTT.

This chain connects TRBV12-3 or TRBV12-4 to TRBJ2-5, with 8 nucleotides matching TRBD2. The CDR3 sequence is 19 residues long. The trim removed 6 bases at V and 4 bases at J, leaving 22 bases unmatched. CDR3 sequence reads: CASSPVTNGGAWSRETQYF. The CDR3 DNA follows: TGTGCCAGCAGCCCCGTGACTAACGGGGGGGCTTGGTCCAGAGAGACCCAGTACTTC.

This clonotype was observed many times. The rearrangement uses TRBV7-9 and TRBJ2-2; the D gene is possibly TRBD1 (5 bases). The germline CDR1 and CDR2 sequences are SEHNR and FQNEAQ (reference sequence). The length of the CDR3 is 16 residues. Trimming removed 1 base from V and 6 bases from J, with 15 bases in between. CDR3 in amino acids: CASSLGQGDGAGELFF. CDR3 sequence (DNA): TGTGCCAGCAGCTTAGGGCAGGGTGACGGAGCCGGGGAGCTGTTTTTT.

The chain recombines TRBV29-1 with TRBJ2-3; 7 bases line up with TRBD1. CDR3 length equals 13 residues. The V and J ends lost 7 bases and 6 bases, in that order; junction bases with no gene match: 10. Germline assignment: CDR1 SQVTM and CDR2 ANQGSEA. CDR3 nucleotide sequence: TGCAGCGCAGGGGGACGCCGCGTGGATACGCAGTATTTT. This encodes CSAGGRRVDTQYF.

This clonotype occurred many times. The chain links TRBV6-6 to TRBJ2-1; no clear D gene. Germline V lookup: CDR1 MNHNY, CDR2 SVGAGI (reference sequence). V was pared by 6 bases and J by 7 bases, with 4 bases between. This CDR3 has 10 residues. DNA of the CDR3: TGTGCCAGCAGGGGGAATGAGCAGTTCTTC. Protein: CASRGNEQFF.

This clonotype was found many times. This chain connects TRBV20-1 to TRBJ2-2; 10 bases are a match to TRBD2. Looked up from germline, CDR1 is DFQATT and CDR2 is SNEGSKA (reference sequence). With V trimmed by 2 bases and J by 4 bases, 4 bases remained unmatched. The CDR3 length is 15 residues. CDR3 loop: CSARLAGVSTGELFF. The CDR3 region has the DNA TGCAGTGCTAGACTAGCGGGAGTTAGCACCGGGGAGCTGTTTTTT.

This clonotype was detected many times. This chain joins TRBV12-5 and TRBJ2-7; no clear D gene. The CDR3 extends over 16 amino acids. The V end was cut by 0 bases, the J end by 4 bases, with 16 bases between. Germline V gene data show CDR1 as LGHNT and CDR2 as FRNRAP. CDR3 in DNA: TGTGCTAGTGGTTTGGTGAACCCCACCGATTCTTACGAGCAGTACTTC. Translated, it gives CASGLVNPTDSYEQYF.

The CDR3 nucleotides read TGTGCCAGTAGTATAGTTAAGGGGGCAAGGGATCAGCCCCAGCATTTT. Encoded protein: CASSIVKGARDQPQHF. This chain links TRBV19 with TRBJ1-5; 7 bases map to TRBD1. This CDR3 has 16 amino acids. V gave up 1 base and J gave up 5 bases; unmatched junction bases: 8. The germline gives CDR1 LNHDA, CDR2 SQIVND (reference sequence).